This passage covers 8 T cell receptor beta chains from one sample sequenced in a study of neurological immune-mediated disorders (dated by TCRdb to 2018 to 2020). This specimen's time point label, per the study, means: longitudinal time-point 2. Libraries were prepared through 5' RACE. Instrument on record: Illumina HiSeq 2500. Through fastp at Q25 and MiXCR, TCRdb rebuilt clones from the public reads, retaining in-frame beta chains. Merged by CDR3 protein, the rows form single entries marked with the most common genes and DNA. The sample table holds fewer than 60,000 distinct CDR3 sequences, of which less than 15% were seen once. In total, the top ten clones hold less than 5.5% of the sample. Sequenced material: PBMCs. These TCRs come from a male donor with HTLV-1-associated myelopathy (HAM/TSP).

A word on this clonotype: It is likely a read error, because the conserved phenylalanine at the end of the CDR3 is missing. The DNA is left out, because the CDR3 cannot be placed on it with certainty; the CDR3 is given as TCRdb lists it. The chain uses TRBV29-1 and TRBJ2-5; TRBD1 is taken as the D call from the table, unchecked against the DNA. The CDR3 adds up to 13 amino acids, both ends counted. Germline lookup yields CDR1 SQVTM and CDR2 ANQGSEA. The CDR3 protein is CSVEPRGRETQDL.

In its sample, this clonotype was seen many times. The chain links TRBV5-1 to TRBJ2-7, with a weak D call TRBD1 (6 bases). CDR1 is SGHRS, CDR2 YFSETQ, per germline. The CDR3 length is 15 residues. The V and J ends lost 4 bases and 3 bases respectively, with 17 bases between them. The CDR3 DNA reads as TGCGCCAGCAGCCGAACGACAGGTGCCGACTACGAGCAGTACTTC. It codes for CASSRTTGADYEQYF.

The CDR3: CAIRRGTSGGYEQYF. In DNA, the CDR3 is TGTGCCATCAGGAGGGGGACTAGCGGGGGGTACGAGCAGTACTTC. The chain employs TRBV10-3 and TRBJ2-7, with TRBD2 matching over 15 bases. The V segment lost 6 bases and the J segment 4 bases; nucleotides outside the gene matches: 4. Germline CDR1 is ENHRY and CDR2 is SYGVKD. This CDR3 comprises 15 residues.

The genes are TRBV20-1 and TRBJ1-2; the match to TRBD1 covers 8 bases. With V trimmed by 1 base and J by 2 bases, 3 bases remained unmatched. The CDR3 is 14 residues long. Germline values: CDR1 DFQATT, CDR2 SNEGSKA (reference sequence). The CDR3 bases are TGCAGTGCTAGAGTGGCAGGGGGCAACTATGGCTACACCTTC. Its translation: CSARVAGGNYGYTF.

By share, this clonotype counts as medium-sized. The chain recombines TRBV7-9 with TRBJ1-2, with D uncertain. Germline V gives CDR1 SEHNR, CDR2 FQNEAQ (reference sequence). The CDR3 loop spans 15 amino acids. V lost 5 bases to trimming and J lost 4 bases, with 17 bases between them. CDR3 protein: CASSPPGQEGYGYTF. The CDR3 nucleotides are TGTGCCAGCAGCCCCCCAGGTCAGGAGGGCTATGGCTACACCTTC.

This clonotype was detected many times. V is TRBV7-8 and J is TRBJ1-5, with no clear D. Trimming cost V 2 bases and J 7 bases, with 9 bases left between them. This CDR3 has 13 amino acids. In germline, CDR1 is SGHVS, CDR2 FQNEAQ. The CDR3 loop reads CASSLIKDQPQHF. In DNA form, the CDR3 reads TGTGCCAGCAGCTTAATTAAGGACCAGCCCCAGCATTTT.

This clonotype was observed a handful of times. This chain uses TRBV5-1 with TRBJ2-2; the D gene could be TRBD1 or TRBD2 (5 bases each). Deletions cut 2 bases from V and 4 bases from J, with 12 bases between. This CDR3 spans 15 amino acids. Germline assignment: CDR1 SGHRS and CDR2 YFSETQ. CDR3 sequence (DNA): TGCGCCAGCAGCTTACGGGGCCGCTTCACCGGGGAGCTGTTTTTT. Protein sequence: CASSLRGRFTGELFF.

This clonotype came up many times. This chain connects TRBV29-1 to TRBJ2-7, with D hard to call. V was pared by 1 base and J by 4 bases, with 11 bases between. From germline, CDR1 is SQVTM and CDR2 ANQGSEA. This CDR3 comprises 13 residues. DNA for the CDR3: TGCAGCGTTGAAGGGTATCCTACTTACGAGCAGTACTTC. Translated: CSVEGYPTYEQYF.